Presented here are 32 T cell receptor beta chains from one specimen sequenced in a study of blood T cell repertoires in COVID-19. Sequencing used immunoSEQ multiplex PCR; TCRdb keeps in-frame clones, though not all of them. The profile shows roughly 88,000 clones, 80% of them singletons. Sequencing used peripheral blood. The source is an elderly woman with active or convalescent COVID-19.

In its sample, this clone was seen a few times. This chain links TRBV4-3 with TRBJ2-3; 11 nucleotides align to TRBD2. The ends lost 2 bases at V and 4 bases at J; junction bases unmatched: 5. CDR1 and CDR2 (germline): LGHNA, YSLEER. This CDR3 has 16 amino acids. CDR3 amino acids: CASSQRTSGLADTQYF. The CDR3 DNA sequence: TGCGCCAGCAGCCAACGGACTAGCGGGCTGGCAGATACGCAGTATTTT.

The J gene is TRBJ2-3, the V gene TRBV10-3; TRBD2 is a possible D gene (5 bases). From germline, CDR1 is ENHRY and CDR2 SYGVKD. V dropped 5 bases and J dropped 3 bases, with 15 bases sitting between them. This CDR3 spans 15 amino acids. The CDR3 is CAISSPSSETDTQYF. CDR3 bases: TGTGCCATCAGTTCCCCAAGTAGCGAGACAGATACGCAGTATTTT.

The rearrangement joins TRBV19 to TRBJ1-4; 8 bases are shared with TRBD1. There are 17 residues in the CDR3. J was trimmed by 2 bases and V by 0 bases; bases with no gene match: 5. Germline V lookup: CDR1 LNHDA, CDR2 SQIVND (reference sequence). This CDR3 reads CASSIEGRGLTNEKLFF. Written as DNA, the CDR3 is TGTGCCAGTAGTATAGAAGGCAGGGGGCTTACTAATGAAAAACTGTTTTTT.

The CDR3 loop is CASSRAGETGANVLTF. For the CDR3, the DNA is TGCGCCAGCAGCCGGGCAGGGGAAACCGGGGCCAACGTCCTGACTTTC. V gene TRBV5-1 combines with J gene TRBJ2-6, with a weak D call TRBD1 (6 bases). Per the germline V gene, CDR1 is SGHRS and CDR2 is YFSETQ. V was clipped by 4 bases and J by 4 bases, with 15 bases between them. This CDR3 contains 16 residues.

The chain is built from TRBV28 and TRBJ1-4; 7 nucleotides line up with TRBD1. V lost 3 bases, J lost 0 bases, and 7 bases stayed unmatched. From germline, CDR1 is MDHEN and CDR2 SYDVKM. The CDR3 sequence is 17 residues long. CDR3 region: CASSFDGQDPTNEKLFF. In DNA, the CDR3 is TGTGCCAGCAGTTTTGACGGACAGGACCCAACTAATGAAAAACTGTTTTTT.

The V and J genes are TRBV5-5 and TRBJ2-3, with 13 bases aligning to TRBD2. V lost 4 bases, J lost 2 bases, and 10 bases stayed unmatched. Germline V lookup: CDR1 SGHKS, CDR2 YYEKEE (reference sequence). This CDR3 spans 18 amino acids. This chain's CDR3 is CASSPTSGGTSLTDTQYF. In DNA form, the CDR3 reads TGTGCCAGCAGCCCGACTAGCGGGGGGACGTCTCTCACAGATACGCAGTATTTT.

The V and J genes are TRBV6-5 and TRBJ2-1; TRBD2 might be the D (7 bases). Germline assignment: CDR1 MNHEY and CDR2 SVGAGI. This CDR3 contains 13 residues. Trimming pared 7 bases from V and 6 bases from J, leaving 13 bases between. The DNA of the CDR3 is TGTGCCAGCACGGGGGAGGGGGGCAATGAGCAGTTCTTC. Translation: CASTGEGGNEQFF.

This clone has a single count. The rearrangement joins TRBV5-1 to TRBJ2-3; D call uncertain. Germline-derived CDR1 and CDR2 are SGHRS and YFSETQ. The CDR3 is 13 amino acids. V was shortened by 4 bases and J by 3 bases, with 9 bases between the two germline ends. DNA for the CDR3: TGCGCCAGCAGCCCCTACTCAACAGATACGCAGTATTTT. Its protein is CASSPYSTDTQYF.

The gene calls are TRBV3-1 (or the pseudogene TRBV3-2) and TRBJ1-5, with a weak D call TRBD1 (5 bases). This CDR3 has 15 amino acids. The V gene's germline CDR1 is LGHDT and CDR2 YNNKEL (reference sequence). The V gene lost 4 bases and the J gene lost 1 base, with 11 bases spanning the gap. The CDR3 protein is CASSRGHESNQPQHF. The CDR3 DNA sequence: TGTGCCAGCAGCCGCGGACACGAAAGCAATCAGCCCCAGCATTTT.

For the CDR3, the DNA is TGTGCCAGCAGTGAAAGAGGACTAGCGGGCGACAATGAGCAGTTCTTC. As protein: CASSERGLAGDNEQFF. The rearrangement links TRBV2 to TRBJ2-1, with TRBD2 matching over 11 bases. The CDR3 loop spans 16 amino acids. Germline V gives CDR1 SNHLY, CDR2 FYNNEI. V lost 2 bases, J lost 5 bases, and 5 bases stayed unmatched.

The chain joins TRBV3-1 (or the pseudogene TRBV3-2) to TRBJ2-5; 9 positions match TRBD2. The J segment lost 5 bases and the V segment lost 1 base, leaving 5 bases of the junction unmatched. There are 15 residues in the CDR3. Germline V gene data show CDR1 as LGHDT and CDR2 as YNNKEL (reference sequence). DNA of the CDR3: TGTGCCAGCAGCCAAGGTAGCGGGGGTAGTGAGACCCAGTACTTC. Translated, it gives CASSQGSGGSETQYF.

The rearrangement links TRBV13 to TRBJ2-7; D possibly corresponds to TRBD2 (5 bases). Trimming left V 2 bases short and J 6 bases short, with 11 bases between. The germline CDR1 and CDR2 sequences are PRHDT and FYEKMQ (reference sequence). The CDR3 length is 13 residues. The CDR3 sequence is CASSLSPSTEQYF. In DNA form, the CDR3 reads TGTGCCAGCAGCTTATCCCCTAGCACCGAGCAGTACTTC. The variable domain in full, with the rest retrieved from reference TRBV13 and TRBJ2-7, is AAGVIQSPRHLIKEKRETATLKCYPIPRHDTVYWYQQGPGQDPQFLISFYEKMQSDKGSIPDRFSAQQFSDYHSELNMSSLELGDSALYFCASSLSPSTEQYFGPGTRLTVT.

The rearrangement joins TRBV25-1 to TRBJ1-3; 9 bases are a match to TRBD1. Losses at the gene ends were 3 bases for V and 5 bases for J; bases not matched to a gene: 2. The germline V gene has CDR1 MGHDK and CDR2 SYGVNS. This CDR3 region has 14 residues. This chain's CDR3 is CASSETGGRNTIYF. As DNA, the CDR3 is TGTGCCAGCAGTGAGACAGGGGGAAGAAACACCATATATTTT. Full variable domain (outside the CDR3, taken from reference TRBV25-1 and TRBJ1-3): EADIYQTPRYLVIGTGKKITLECSQTMGHDKMYWYQQDPGMELHLIHYSYGVNSTEKGDLSSESTVSRIRTEHFPLTLESARPSHTSQYLCASSETGGRNTIYFGEGSWLTVV.

The chain combines TRBV7-8 with TRBJ2-1; a possible D gene is TRBD2 (6 bases). Trimming left V 5 bases short and J 4 bases short, with 9 bases between. Germline V gene sequence: CDR1 SGHVS, CDR2 FQNEAQ. This CDR3 region has 13 residues. CDR3 sequence reads: CASSPGTYNEQFF. The CDR3 DNA reads TGTGCCAGCAGCCCAGGGACTTACAATGAGCAGTTCTTC.

This clone has only one observation. The rearrangement joins TRBV19 to TRBJ2-1; 14 bases match TRBD2. CDR1 and CDR2 (germline): LNHDA, SQIVND (reference sequence). V was pared by 5 bases and J by 7 bases, with 13 bases of the junction left unmatched. This CDR3 region has 18 residues. The CDR3 here is CASSHGRTSGRNWNEQFF. The CDR3 nucleotides are TGTGCCAGTAGTCATGGGAGGACTAGCGGGAGGAATTGGAATGAGCAGTTCTTC.

In nucleotides, the CDR3 is TGCGCCAGCAGCGCCACCCCAGGTCAGCCCCAGCATTTT. This translates into CASSATPGQPQHF. The chain couples TRBV5-1 to TRBJ1-5; no reliable D call. The CDR3 extends over 13 amino acids. CDR1 and CDR2 from the germline V gene are SGHRS and YFSETQ. Trimming took off 4 bases at V and 6 bases at J, with 11 bases between the two ends.

The chain employs TRBV19 and TRBJ2-5; maybe TRBD1 (7 bases). Germline V CDR1 and CDR2: LNHDA, SQIVND (reference sequence). CDR3 length: 13 amino acids. V lost 8 bases, J lost 5 bases, and 15 bases lay in between. The CDR3 here is CASAPQGRETQYF. As DNA, the CDR3 is TGTGCCAGTGCGCCACAGGGGAGGGAGACCCAGTACTTC.

The CDR3 sequence is CASSQIRWASGRGGYTGELFF. In DNA, the CDR3 is TGTGCCAGCAGCCAGATCCGGTGGGCTAGCGGGAGAGGGGGATACACCGGGGAGCTGTTTTTT. The V call is TRBV3-1 (or the pseudogene TRBV3-2), the J call TRBJ2-2; 10 bases fit TRBD2. The CDR3 loop spans 21 amino acids. In germline, CDR1 is LGHDT, CDR2 YNNKEL (reference sequence). The V and J ends lost 3 bases and 3 bases, in that order; junction bases with no gene match: 19.

The chain combines TRBV4-2 with TRBJ2-3; D is undetermined. CDR3 length: 12 residues. Germline V gene lookup returns CDR1 LGHNA and CDR2 YNFKEQ. Deletions cut 3 bases from V and 2 bases from J, with 3 bases between. CDR3 DNA sequence: TGTGCCAGCAGCCATCTCACAGATACGCAGTATTTT. It yields the protein CASSHLTDTQYF.

The rearrangement links TRBV30 to TRBJ1-2; a weak D match, TRBD1 (6 bases). V was clipped by 1 base and J by 6 bases, with 12 bases between them. Germline-derived CDR1 and CDR2 are GTSNPN and SVGIG (reference sequence). The CDR3 loop spans 13 amino acids. CDR3 loop: CAWSGTDTNGYTF. The CDR3 bases are TGTGCCTGGAGTGGGACAGACACAAATGGCTACACCTTC. The full variable domain, completed using reference TRBV30 and TRBJ1-2, is SQTIHQWPATLVQPVGSPLSLECTVEGTSNPNLYWYRQAAGRGLQLLFYSVGIGQISSEVPQNLSASRPQDRQFILSSKKLLLSDSGFYLCAWSGTDTNGYTFGSGTRLTVV.

The rearrangement joins TRBV5-4 to TRBJ2-1; 9 positions agree with TRBD2. The CDR3 has 14 amino acids. Germline CDR1 is SGHNT and CDR2 is YYREEE (reference sequence). V shed 4 bases, J shed 7 bases, and the junction held 6 bases outside the gene matches. CDR3 bases: TGTGCCAGCAGCCGCGGGGGGGCGCTTAATGAGCAGTTCTTC. Residues: CASSRGGALNEQFF.

The V call is TRBV29-1, the J call TRBJ1-1; tentative D call: TRBD1 (5 bases). CDR3 length equals 13 residues. Germline CDR1 and CDR2: SQVTM and ANQGSEA. Between the trimmed V and J ends, which lost 7 bases and 2 bases, there was a span of 14 bases. The CDR3 DNA sequence: TGCAGCGGTCGACAGACCCATAACACTGAAGCTTTCTTT. The encoded protein is CSGRQTHNTEAFF.

The V call is TRBV12-3 or TRBV12-4, the J call TRBJ2-7; a weak D match, TRBD2 (5 bases). Deletions cut 7 bases from V and 3 bases from J, with 10 bases between. The CDR3 loop spans 12 amino acids. In DNA, the CDR3 is TGTGCCAGCACCGAGCGGAGCTACGAGCAGTACTTC. Translating gives CASTERSYEQYF.

The V and J genes are TRBV6-5 and TRBJ2-3, with 7 bases fitting TRBD2. Germline CDR1 is MNHEY and CDR2 is SVGAGI. Trimming removed 4 bases from V and 0 bases from J; junction bases left unmatched: 7. This CDR3 spans 16 amino acids. In nucleotides, the CDR3 is TGTGCCAGCAGTTCCCTAGCGGAGCAGAGCACAGATACGCAGTATTTT. This encodes CASSSLAEQSTDTQYF.

The chain joins TRBV4-3 to TRBJ2-3, with 13 bases matching TRBD2. The length of the CDR3 is 17 residues. CDR1 LGHNA and CDR2 YSLEER come from the germline V gene. V dropped 2 bases and J dropped 2; count of bases not matched to a gene: 4. CDR3 sequence (DNA): TGCGCCAGCAGCCAAACCGGACTAGCGGGGGCCACAGATACGCAGTATTTT. Protein: CASSQTGLAGATDTQYF.

The chain combines TRBV7-9 with TRBJ2-1; 8 nucleotides align to TRBD2. V dropped 1 base and J dropped 7; count of bases not matched to a gene: 6. This CDR3 spans 15 amino acids. From germline, CDR1 is SEHNR and CDR2 FQNEAQ (reference sequence). CDR3 loop: CASSLEAGVGNEQFF. The CDR3 nucleotides are TGTGCCAGCAGCTTAGAAGCGGGAGTAGGGAATGAGCAGTTCTTC. Based on the CDR3 plus reference TRBV7-9 and TRBJ2-1, the full variable domain is DTGVSQNPRHKITKRGQNVTFRCDPISEHNRLYWYRQTLGQGPEFLTYFQNEAQLEKSRLLSDRFSAERPKGSFSTLEIQRTEQGDSAMYLCASSLEAGVGNEQFFGPGTRLTVL.

The table lists this clone with a few counts. The chain recombines TRBV4-2 with TRBJ2-3, with 11 bases identical to TRBD2. Losses at the gene ends were 0 bases for V and 5 bases for J; bases not matched to a gene: 1. This CDR3 is 15 amino acids long. CDR1 and CDR2 from the germline V gene are LGHNA and YNFKEQ. CDR3 sequence reads: CASSQDLAGGDTQYF. CDR3 bases: TGTGCCAGCAGCCAAGACCTAGCGGGAGGAGATACGCAGTATTTT.

The chain couples TRBV19 to TRBJ2-1; 8 nucleotides align to TRBD2. The CDR3 is 14 residues long. Germline values: CDR1 LNHDA, CDR2 SQIVND (reference sequence). Trimming removed 8 bases from V and 12 bases from J; junction bases left unmatched: 15. The CDR3 sequence is CASRGLSGSIAQFF. The CDR3 nucleotides read TGTGCCAGTCGGGGACTAAGCGGGAGTATAGCGCAGTTCTTC.

The rearrangement links TRBV18 to TRBJ1-5; 8 nucleotides align to TRBD1. Trimming removed 5 bases from V and 4 bases from J; junction bases left unmatched: 7. Germline CDR1 KGHSH, CDR2 LQKENI. The CDR3 is made up of 15 amino acids. The CDR3 coding sequence is TGTGCCAGCTCAACCGGGACAGGCACAAATCAGCCCCAGCATTTT. Translated: CASSTGTGTNQPQHF. Full variable domain (rest looked up from reference TRBV18 and TRBJ1-5): NAGVMQNPRHLVRRRGQEARLRCSPMKGHSHVYWYRQLPEEGLKFMVYLQKENIIDESGMPKERFSAEFPKEGPSILRIQQVVRGDSAAYFCASSTGTGTNQPQHFGDGTRLSIL.

The chain uses TRBV24-1 and TRBJ2-3; 9 bases match TRBD2. This CDR3 contains 16 residues. Trimming at V came to 4 bases and at J to 5 bases, leaving 9 bases not matched to a gene. Germline-derived CDR1 and CDR2 are KGHDR and SFDVKD. The DNA of the CDR3 is TGTGCCACCAGTGACCCAAGCGGGGGGCCGCAAGATACGCAGTATTTT. As protein: CATSDPSGGPQDTQYF.

The chain has TRBV2 and TRBJ2-3; D call uncertain. The germline V and J ends were trimmed by 1 base and 4 bases, with 9 bases remaining between them. This CDR3 contains 14 residues. CDR1 and CDR2 (germline): SNHLY, FYNNEI. The CDR3 DNA is TGTGCCAGCAGTGAAGGCCCCCCGGCAGATACGCAGTATTTT. It encodes CASSEGPPADTQYF.

The rearrangement uses TRBV4-1 and TRBJ1-2, with D unclear. The CDR3 is 15 amino acids. The germline gives CDR1 MGHRA, CDR2 YSYEKL. Trimming removed 3 bases at V and 5 bases at J, with 16 bases between. Written as DNA, the CDR3 is TGCGCCAGCAGCCAGCGGGCGGGGTCTTATTATGGCTACACCTTC. Translated: CASSQRAGSYYGYTF.